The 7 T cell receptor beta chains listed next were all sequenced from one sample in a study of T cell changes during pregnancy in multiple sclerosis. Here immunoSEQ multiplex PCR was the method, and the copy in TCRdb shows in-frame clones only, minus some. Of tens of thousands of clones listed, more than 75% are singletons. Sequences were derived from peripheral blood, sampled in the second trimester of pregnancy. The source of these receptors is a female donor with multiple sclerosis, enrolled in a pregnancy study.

CDR3 protein: CASSRGGAGNQPQHF. The CDR3 bases are TGTGCCAGCAGTCGGGGGGGGGCTGGCAATCAGCCCCAGCATTTT. The V and J genes are TRBV6-1 and TRBJ1-5, with a tentative D call TRBD1 (6 bases). CDR1 MNHNS and CDR2 SASEGT come from the germline V gene. The CDR3 runs 15 residues. Trimming took off 5 bases at V and 2 bases at J, with 13 bases between the two ends.

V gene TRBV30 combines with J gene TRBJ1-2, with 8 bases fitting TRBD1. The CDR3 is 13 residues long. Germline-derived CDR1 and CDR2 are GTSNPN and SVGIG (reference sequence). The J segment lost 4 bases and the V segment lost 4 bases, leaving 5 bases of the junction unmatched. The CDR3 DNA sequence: TGTGCCTGGACCAGGGGGCCTAGCTATGGCTACACCTTC. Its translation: CAWTRGPSYGYTF.

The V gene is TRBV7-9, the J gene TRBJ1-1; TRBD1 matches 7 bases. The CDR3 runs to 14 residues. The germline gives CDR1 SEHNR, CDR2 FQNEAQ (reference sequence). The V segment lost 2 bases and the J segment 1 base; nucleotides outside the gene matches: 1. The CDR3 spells CASSLRTGNTEAFF. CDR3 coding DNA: TGTGCCAGCAGCTTACGGACAGGGAACACTGAAGCTTTCTTT.

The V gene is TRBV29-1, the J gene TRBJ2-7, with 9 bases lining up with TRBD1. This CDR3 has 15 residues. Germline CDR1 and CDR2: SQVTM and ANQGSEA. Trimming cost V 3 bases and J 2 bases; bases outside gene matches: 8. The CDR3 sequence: CSVDPGTGSTYEQYF. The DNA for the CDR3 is TGCAGCGTTGACCCTGGGACAGGGTCAACCTACGAGCAGTACTTC.

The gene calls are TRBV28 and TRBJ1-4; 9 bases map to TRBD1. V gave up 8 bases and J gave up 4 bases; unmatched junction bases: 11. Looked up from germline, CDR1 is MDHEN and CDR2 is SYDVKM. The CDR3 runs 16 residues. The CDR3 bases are TGTGCCAGCGCTACACCAGGGACAGGGATTAATGAAAAACTGTTTTTT. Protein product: CASATPGTGINEKLFF.

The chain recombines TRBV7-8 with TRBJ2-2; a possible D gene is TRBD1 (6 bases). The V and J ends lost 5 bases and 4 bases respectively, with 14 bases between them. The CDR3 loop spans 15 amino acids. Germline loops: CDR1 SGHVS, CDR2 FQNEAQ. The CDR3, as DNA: TGTGCCAGCAGCAAGAGGACAGAAGCCACCGGGGAGCTGTTTTTT. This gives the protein CASSKRTEATGELFF.

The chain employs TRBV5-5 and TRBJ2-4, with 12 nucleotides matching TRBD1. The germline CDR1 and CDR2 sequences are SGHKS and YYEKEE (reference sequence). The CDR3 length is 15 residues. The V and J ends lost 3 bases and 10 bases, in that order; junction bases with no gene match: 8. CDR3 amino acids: CASSYAGTGGEIQYF. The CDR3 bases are TGTGCCAGCAGCTACGCCGGGACAGGGGGCGAAATTCAGTACTTC.